Each of the 28 T cell receptor beta chains below was sequenced from the same sample in a study of blood T cell repertoires in COVID-19. Method: immunoSEQ multiplex PCR; TCRdb's copy keeps in-frame clones and lacks some. This sample has some 150,000 clones, with about 91% found just once. The sequenced material came from peripheral blood. The receptor source for this set is a woman in her fifties or sixties with acute or convalescent COVID-19.

The chain combines TRBV5-1 with TRBJ2-3, with D possibly being TRBD2 (6 bases). Germline V gene sequence: CDR1 SGHRS, CDR2 YFSETQ. Trimming stripped 0 bases from V and 1 base from J, with 15 bases between. CDR3 length: 17 residues. The CDR3 loop is CASSLARPREGTDTQYF. The CDR3 bases are TGCGCCAGCAGCTTGGCGAGACCTAGGGAGGGCACAGATACGCAGTATTTT.

This rearrangement joins TRBV3-1 (or the pseudogene TRBV3-2) to TRBJ1-1; tentative D call: TRBD1 (5 bases). The CDR3 sequence is 14 residues long. The germline gives CDR1 LGHDT, CDR2 YNNKEL (reference sequence). The germline V and J ends were trimmed by 4 bases and 1 base, with 10 bases remaining between them. DNA for the CDR3: TGTGCCAGCAGCCCCAGGGTGGGGAACACTGAAGCTTTCTTT. Protein sequence: CASSPRVGNTEAFF.

The rearrangement uses TRBV7-3 and TRBJ2-2; 9 bases fit TRBD2. The CDR3 runs 16 residues. Looked up from germline, CDR1 is SGHTA and CDR2 is FQGTGA. J gave up 2 bases and V 3 bases, and 4 bases lay outside the gene matches. For the CDR3, the DNA is TGTGCCAGCAGCTTCAGCGGGGGGTTTAACACCGGGGAGCTGTTTTTT. Amino acid sequence: CASSFSGGFNTGELFF. Combining the CDR3 with reference TRBV7-3 and TRBJ2-2 gives the whole variable domain GAGVSQTPSNKVTEKGKYVELRCDPISGHTALYWYRQSLGQGPEFLIYFQGTGAADDSGLPNDRFFAVRPEGSVSTLKIQRTERGDSAVYLCASSFSGGFNTGELFFGEGSRLTVL.

To note about this clone: In the same sample, other DNA sequences code for this CDR3. This sequence joins TRBV7-2 and TRBJ2-5; D uncertain. With 5 bases removed from V and 3 bases from J, the gap between germline ends came to 10 bases. This CDR3 is built from 13 residues. CDR1 SGHTA and CDR2 FQGNSA come from the germline V gene. The CDR3 sequence is CASSLGPEETQYF. The CDR3 nucleotides read TGTGCCAGCAGCCTAGGCCCAGAAGAGACCCAGTACTTC.

The chain's CDR3 is CASSLSRTGYGYTF. The CDR3 DNA follows: TGTGCCAGCAGTTTATCCCGGACAGGCTATGGCTACACCTTC. The chain recombines TRBV28 with TRBJ1-2; 7 positions agree with TRBD1. With V trimmed by 1 base and J by 4 bases, 3 bases remained unmatched. The CDR3 runs to 14 residues. Germline-derived CDR1 and CDR2 are MDHEN and SYDVKM.

V and J are TRBV7-2 and TRBJ2-7; maybe TRBD2 (6 bases). The germline V and J ends were trimmed by 5 bases and 1 base, with 15 bases remaining between them. In germline, CDR1 is SGHTA, CDR2 FQGNSA. The CDR3 runs 15 residues. The CDR3: CASSRDSDTSYEQYF. In DNA form, the CDR3 reads TGTGCCAGCAGCCGGGACTCAGACACATCCTACGAGCAGTACTTC.

This chain links TRBV19 with TRBJ1-1; the match to TRBD1 covers 10 bases. Trimming at V came to 6 bases and at J to 3 bases, leaving 1 base not matched to a gene. This CDR3 has 13 amino acids. Germline CDR1 is LNHDA and CDR2 is SQIVND (reference sequence). The CDR3 is CASRGQGDTEAFF. CDR3 DNA sequence: TGTGCCAGTAGAGGACAGGGGGACACTGAAGCTTTCTTT.

This rearrangement joins TRBV18 to TRBJ1-1, with TRBD1 matching 9 bases. V shed 2 bases and J 1 base; nucleotides not matched to a gene: 5. Germline CDR1 KGHSH, CDR2 LQKENI. The CDR3 is 16 amino acids. DNA for the CDR3: TGTGCCAGCTCACCAGCGTTGGGACAGGGGAACACTGAAGCTTTCTTT. Protein product: CASSPALGQGNTEAFF.

The genes are TRBV3-1 (or the pseudogene TRBV3-2) and TRBJ1-2; D is possibly TRBD1 (5 bases). This CDR3 is 15 amino acids long. Per the germline V gene, CDR1 is LGHDT and CDR2 is YNNKEL (reference sequence). V lost 3 bases and J 6 bases, leaving 17 bases between the germline ends. CDR3 sequence (DNA): TGTGCCAGCAGCCACAAAGGGGCAGGGAGGAATGGCTACACCTTC. It translates to CASSHKGAGRNGYTF.

The V and J genes are TRBV7-2 and TRBJ1-1; 7 bases are a match to TRBD1. The V gene end was trimmed by 1 base and the J gene end by 7 bases; junction bases not matched to a gene: 3. The CDR3 is 13 residues long. Germline lookup yields CDR1 SGHTA and CDR2 FQGNSA. The CDR3 protein is CASSLEDRREAFF. CDR3 DNA: TGTGCCAGCAGCTTAGAGGACAGGCGTGAAGCTTTCTTT.

This chain uses TRBV7-2 with TRBJ2-2; 7 bases align to TRBD2. With V trimmed by 10 bases and J by 1 base, 12 bases remained unmatched. There are 16 residues in the CDR3. Germline V gene data show CDR1 as SGHTA and CDR2 as FQGNSA. CDR3 nucleotides: TGTGCCAACCCTCGGGAAGCGGGGATGAACACCGGGGAGCTGTTTTTT. It codes for CANPREAGMNTGELFF.

The V and J genes are TRBV28 and TRBJ2-1; TRBD1 matches 7 bases. The CDR3 totals 17 residues. V lost 5 bases, J lost 4 bases, and 14 bases stayed unmatched. The V gene's germline CDR1 is MDHEN and CDR2 SYDVKM. This chain's CDR3 is CASSHWDSQSLYNEQFF. CDR3 sequence (DNA): TGTGCCAGCAGTCACTGGGACAGCCAGAGTCTATACAATGAGCAGTTCTTC.

In regard to this clone: The sample carries other DNA sequences with the same CDR3. This chain links TRBV27 with TRBJ1-4, with a tentative D call TRBD1 (6 bases). Trimming cost V 8 bases and J 6 bases, with 16 bases left between them. CDR3 length: 14 amino acids. The germline V gene has CDR1 MNHEY and CDR2 SMNVEV (reference sequence). Here the CDR3 DNA reads TGTGCCAGCTCATTGACGGGGGGCTATGAAAAACTGTTTTTT. It is translated as CASSLTGGYEKLFF.

J is TRBJ1-2 and V is TRBV25-1; D possibly corresponds to TRBD1 (5 bases). CDR1 MGHDK and CDR2 SYGVNS come from the germline V gene. Between the trimmed V and J ends, which lost 8 bases and 4 bases, there was a span of 8 bases. The CDR3 is 11 residues long. In DNA form, the CDR3 reads TGTGCCAGCCAGGGCGGCTATGGCTACACCTTC. It encodes CASQGGYGYTF.

For this clone: Other DNA variants within this sample encode the same CDR3. CDR3 DNA sequence: TGCGCCAGCAGCTTGGACAGTACCGGGGAGCTGTTTTTT. It translates to CASSLDSTGELFF. This sequence joins TRBV5-1 and TRBJ2-2; D is ambiguous. The germline CDR1 and CDR2 sequences are SGHRS and YFSETQ. V lost 0 bases and J 5 bases, leaving 5 bases between the germline ends. The CDR3 loop spans 13 amino acids. Using reference TRBV5-1 and TRBJ2-2 for the parts outside the CDR3, the full variable domain is KAGVTQTPRYLIKTRGQQVTLSCSPISGHRSVSWYQQTPGQGLQFLFEYFSETQRNKGNFPGRFSGRQFSNSRSEMNVSTLELGDSALYLCASSLDSTGELFFGEGSRLTVL.

This clone came up a few times. The chain has TRBV4-1 and TRBJ1-3; D remains ambiguous. The germline CDR1 and CDR2 sequences are MGHRA and YSYEKL. V lost 4 bases, J lost 1 base, and 14 bases lay in between. The length of the CDR3 is 16 residues. In nucleotides, the CDR3 is TGCGCCAGCAGCCCGGTCCACAGAGAATCTGGAAACACCATATATTTT. Encoded protein: CASSPVHRESGNTIYF.

This clone appeared once. The chain combines TRBV18 with TRBJ1-2, with TRBD1 as a possible D gene (5 bases). This CDR3 contains 15 residues. Trimming took 6 bases from V and 2 from J, leaving 16 bases between them. The germline gives CDR1 KGHSH, CDR2 LQKENI. DNA of the CDR3: TGTGCCAGCTCGCCGGGGGGGGGAGCGAACTATGGCTACACCTTC. This codes for CASSPGGGANYGYTF.

The chain has TRBV7-2 and TRBJ1-2; 9 bases map to TRBD1. The CDR3 loop spans 15 amino acids. Looked up from germline, CDR1 is SGHTA and CDR2 is FQGNSA. V dropped 5 bases and J dropped 8; count of bases not matched to a gene: 12. The CDR3 region has the DNA TGTGCCAGCAGCCCTGCCGGGACAGGGAGGATAGGCTACACCTTC. The encoded protein is CASSPAGTGRIGYTF.

The chain has TRBV7-9 and TRBJ2-3, with TRBD2 matching 14 bases. Unmatched junction bases numbered 4, after V lost 5 bases and J lost 6 bases. Germline-derived CDR1 and CDR2 are SEHNR and FQNEAQ (reference sequence). This CDR3 contains 15 residues. Here the CDR3 reads CASSRGLAGDDTQYF. CDR3 bases: TGTGCCAGCAGCCGGGGACTAGCGGGGGATGATACGCAGTATTTT.

The CDR3 coding sequence is TGTGCCAGCAGTTACTCGTGGCTAGGGGGCAGGGAGACCCAGTACTTC. The encoded protein is CASSYSWLGGRETQYF. The rearrangement joins TRBV6-2 or TRBV6-3 to TRBJ2-5, with TRBD1 matching 7 bases. V shed 0 bases and J 5 bases; nucleotides not matched to a gene: 9. CDR1 and CDR2 (germline): MNHEY, SVGEGT. CDR3 size: 16 residues.

V is TRBV19 and J is TRBJ2-3; TRBD2 aligns across 14 bases. The CDR3 consists of 20 residues. The germline V gene has CDR1 LNHDA and CDR2 SQIVND (reference sequence). V trimming: 2 bases; J trimming: 2 bases; junction bases outside the gene matches: 12. The CDR3 DNA reads as TGTGCCAGTAGTATACGCGGGGGACTAGCGGGGGAGACGATCACAGATACGCAGTATTTT. It yields the protein CASSIRGGLAGETITDTQYF.

The CDR3 DNA is TGCGCCAGCAGCCAAGAGCGGGACTACCTCACAGATACGCAGTATTTT. Protein product: CASSQERDYLTDTQYF. The chain recombines TRBV4-3 with TRBJ2-3; 7 nucleotides match TRBD2. The germline gives CDR1 LGHNA, CDR2 YSLEER. V lost 0 bases to trimming and J lost 2 bases; unmatched junction nucleotides: 5. The CDR3 is 16 residues long.

The V call is TRBV10-3, the J call TRBJ2-5, with D possibly matching TRBD2 (6 bases). CDR1 ENHRY and CDR2 SYGVKD come from the germline V gene. This CDR3 is 16 amino acids long. V was pared by 0 bases and J by 1 base, with 12 bases between. The CDR3 DNA sequence: TGTGCCATCAGTGAGTCGAGGACGGGACTCCAAGAGACCCAGTACTTC. Its protein product is CAISESRTGLQETQYF.

This clone has only one observation. The V gene is TRBV5-1, the J gene TRBJ1-1; no reliable D call. This CDR3 region has 16 residues. The V end lost 1 base, the J end lost 0 bases, and 13 bases lay between the germline ends. Per germline, CDR1 SGHRS and CDR2 YFSETQ. The CDR3 spells CASSLRPGGMNTEAFF. CDR3 sequence (DNA): TGCGCCAGCAGCTTGCGGCCAGGAGGGATGAACACTGAAGCTTTCTTT.

The chain links TRBV11-1 to TRBJ1-4; D possibly corresponds to TRBD1 (5 bases). Germline CDR1 reads SGHAT; CDR2 reads FQDESV (reference sequence). This CDR3 is built from 16 residues. V lost 4 bases, J lost 5 bases, and 17 bases lay in between. CDR3 amino acids: CASSSRHTGENEKLFF. In DNA form, the CDR3 reads TGTGCCAGCAGCTCCCGCCACACGGGGGAAAATGAAAAACTGTTTTTT.

The chain employs TRBV19 and TRBJ2-7, with 9 bases fitting TRBD1. CDR1 and CDR2 from the germline V gene are LNHDA and SQIVND (reference sequence). After removal of 2 bases from V and 1 base from J, the junction contained 3 bases not matched to a gene. This CDR3 is built from 15 residues. The CDR3 reads CASSIKGQGSYEQYF. The CDR3 DNA is TGTGCCAGTAGTATAAAGGGACAGGGATCCTACGAGCAGTACTTC.

This chain uses TRBV7-8 with TRBJ1-1, with D unresolved. The CDR3 is made up of 15 amino acids. V was cut by 1 base and J by 7 bases, with 16 bases left in between. CDR1 is SGHVS, CDR2 FQNEAQ, per germline. CDR3 sequence: CASSLDLIFGSEAFF. The CDR3 DNA sequence: TGTGCCAGCAGCTTAGATCTCATCTTTGGGAGTGAAGCTTTCTTT. The complete variable domain, with remaining parts taken from reference TRBV7-8 and TRBJ1-1, reads GAGVSQSPRYKVAKRGQDVALRCDPISGHVSLFWYQQALGQGPEFLTYFQNEAQLDKSGLPSDRFFAERPEGSVSTLKIQRTQQEDSAVYLCASSLDLIFGSEAFFGQGTRLTVV.

The sample holds one count of this clone. The CDR3 region is CASSLGGGMDSEAFF. The CDR3, as DNA: TGTGCCAGCAGCTTAGGTGGAGGGATGGACTCTGAAGCTTTCTTT. The chain combines TRBV11-1 with TRBJ1-1; no firm D call. V was trimmed by 1 base and J by 6 bases, leaving 15 bases between them. CDR3 size: 15 residues. Germline CDR1 SGHAT, CDR2 FQDESV (reference sequence). The whole variable domain, filled in from reference TRBV11-1 and TRBJ1-1, reads EAEVAQSPRYKITEKSQAVAFWCDPISGHATLYWYRQILGQGPELLVQFQDESVVDDSQLPKDRFSAERLKGVDSTLKIQPAELGDSAMYLCASSLGGGMDSEAFFGQGTRLTVV.